This TCR beta chain came from a study of cytomegalovirus exposure and HLA in healthy donors (dated by TCRdb to about 2017). About the full investigation: An earlier analysis of 587 of the donors reported 276 Gb of sequence data and roughly 120 million unique TCR beta sequences obtained from about 179 million T cells. An early release that covered fewer than 750 HLA-typed donors contained approximately 300 gigabases of sequencing data and 70 million to 100 million unique TCR sequences. An earlier analysis of a few hundred of the donors applied high-throughput TCR beta sequencing to assess whether each TCR beta V gene segment acted as functional or pseudogenic. In a later genetic analysis, genome-wide SNP genotypes for about three fifths of the 666 donors were used, and that subset was treated as a discovery cohort. In a later analysis, previously published TCR beta repertoires from some 640 donors were re-analyzed and high-resolution HLA genotyping was added so that TCR occurrence patterns could be studied. To predict cytomegalovirus infection status, the study brought together high-throughput TCR immunosequencing, statistical association of individual TCRs with disease status, and machine learning. Typing coverage differed by locus: A, B, C, DRB1 and DQB1 were typed in roughly 620-630 donors, DQA1 in 522, DPA1 in around 580, and DPB1 in 400 to 490. Alongside the repertoire data, information on donor age, sex, ethnicity and CMV serostatus was compiled. Rather than using new phenotypic data, the later analysis identified candidate immune exposures from TCR beta sequences and from how often those sequences occurred across donors. The T cell repertoires of 550 to 850 subjects were profiled by immunosequencing and related to cytomegalovirus serostatus. On average, around 200,000 unique TCR beta nucleotide sequences were sequenced per donor among 398 genotyped donors of the cohort, with roughly a sixth of those sequences being non-productive. Every repertoire in the discovery cohort had been generated on one and the same sequencing platform. Because of strong linkage in the cohort, a handful of DR-DQ haplotypes were treated as single units for association and clustering. Both class I and class II loci were covered by HLA typing, at four-digit resolution. In addition to the first cohort of 666 subjects, a separate validation cohort of 100 to 150 different subjects was used. Among the roughly 400 genotyped donors, 75% to 90% belonged to the genetic ancestry cluster associated with self-reported Caucasian donors. The study aimed to test whether signatures of past pathogen exposure could be identified by cataloging public T cell receptors. Paper-wide results and their limitations: Because counts were too low, some 17 rarely observed V segments, including chromosome 9 orphons, were left out of the earlier analysis of some 600 of the donors. In a later analysis, several top co-occurrence clusters were reported to appear linked to parvovirus B19, influenza, CMV and Epstein-Barr virus. Roughly uniform sequencing depth across donors was assumed in presence/absence analyses, although this assumption may not hold. In a later analysis, TCR association rates were found to vary across HLA loci, with the most associated TCRs seen for DRB1 alleles and the fewest for HLA-C alleles. The 87-base-pair reads could not distinguish some IMGT-functional V segments, including TRBV6-2 and TRBV6-3, so those segments were excluded. Only TCR beta chains were sequenced in this cohort, and the absence of alpha or paired-chain data limited detectable features. At a false discovery rate of 0.05, a later analysis linked 16,000 or so TCR beta sequences to specific HLA alleles. The classifier was reported to diagnose cytomegalovirus status with high specificity and sensitivity in both the original and validation cohorts. The study gave a list of about 170 TCR beta chains associated with cytomegalovirus. A further reported finding was that TCR beta sequences accurately predicted the HLA-A and HLA-B alleles for most subjects in the first cohort. In a later analysis, HLA-associated TCR beta chains were found to be more clonally expanded and to have lower generation probabilities than equally common non-associated chains. A cluster of highly shared sequence variants was judged likely to represent a technical artifact of the sequencing pipeline. The only immune exposure information available for the cohort was CMV serostatus. A later analysis found that most CMV-associated TCR beta chains appeared HLA-restricted, with HLA associations seemingly driven largely by CMV exposure. Correlated functional status among segregating V segments might reflect linkage disequilibrium, but an unknown experimental factor could not be ruled out. In a later genetic analysis, fewer N-insertions in productive TCRs were reported among donors in an Asian-associated ancestry cluster than the roughly 640-donor mean. In vitro tests confirmed that a few of the cytomegalovirus-associated TCR beta chains recognize cytomegalovirus antigens. A later genetic analysis associated a missense DCLRE1C variant with V-gene and J-gene trimming of TCR beta chains, and an independent cohort replicated the association. While some public TCRs were present in many individuals, most TCR sequences turned up only very rarely across donors. The authors suggested that the approach could potentially be generalized to other disease states and immunological phenotypes. HLA typing was unavailable for some donors at each locus, so association tests used only the typed subset. Broadly in line with IMGT annotations, most TCR beta V segments showed up in productive rearrangements about 87% or about 30% of the time in an earlier analysis of some 590 of the donors. Assigning TCR associations to individual alleles was difficult when HLA alleles, especially DR and DQ, strongly co-occurred.

Taken from the germline V gene, the CDR1 and CDR2 loops are MNHEY and SVGAGI. V is cut by 2 bases and J by 8 bases, and the space between the germline ends is 9 bases. The CDR3 has 12 amino acids, counting the end cysteine and phenylalanine. The CDR3 DNA has 36 bases and is translated from base 1. The cohort comprised under 700 healthy bone marrow donors. Cohort members were all nominally healthy when sampled, although unrecorded immune exposures were likely present. The donor was CMV seronegative and was included in the group of a few hundred seronegative cohort members. Each donor provided a peripheral blood sample, and peripheral blood mononuclear cells were used for TCR beta sequencing. The Qiagen DNeasy Blood Extraction Kit was used to extract genomic DNA from the blood cell samples. Library prep was done by the immunoSEQ multiplex PCR assay. The multiplex PCR relied on a mix of 60 forward primers for TCR Vbeta segments and 13 reverse primers for TCR Jbeta segments. The CDR3 region of rearranged TCR beta genes was amplified from genomic DNA by a multiplex PCR assay. The amplified TCR beta libraries were sequenced on the Illumina HiSeq System as 87-base-pair reads. Turning to the authors' computational methods: A later analysis tallied about 77 million unique TCR beta chains across the 660 or so repertoires, and around 10 million of those chains were shared by two or more donors. To remove PCR and sequencing errors, raw reads were error-corrected and collapsed into unique sequences using a nearest-neighbor algorithm that merged closely related sequences. CDR3 sequences were aligned to IMGT reference sequences to assign V, D and J gene segments. Each retained sequence needed at least a six-nucleotide match to both a V gene segment and a J gene segment. A rearrangement counted as productive if the CDR3 had no stop codons and remained in frame with V and J, and every other rearrangement counted as non-productive. Following IMGT convention, CDR3 was defined as the stretch from the second conserved V-encoded cysteine up to the conserved J-encoded phenylalanine. The earlier analysis of about 590 of the donors excluded sequences that lacked an unambiguous match to a single V gene segment. In an earlier analysis of some 590 of the donors, V segments were called functional above 56.7% productive rearrangements and were called segregating when the between-donor standard deviation exceeded 5%. A statistical classification framework was built for diagnosing cytomegalovirus status from the catalog of TCR beta chain sequences. A later analysis assigned V and J genes by comparing TCR nucleotide sequences with IMGT/GENE-DB human TR gene sequences. In a later analysis, CDR3 sequences and most-parsimonious VDJ recombination scenarios were assigned using the TCRdist pipeline. In a later analysis, each TCR beta chain was defined by its CDR3 amino acid sequence together with its V-gene family, and reads without a unique V-gene family were excluded. A later analysis removed 592 highly shared, low-generation-probability nucleotide sequences to deal with suspected cross-contamination and a sequencing artifact. For each public chain, a later analysis derived a clonal expansion index from normalized ranks of inferred template counts within each repertoire. In a later analysis, generation probabilities were computed with a VDJ recombination model fitted to out-of-frame rearrangements, and the resulting probabilities were checked against IGoR. In a later analysis, TCR-TCR, TCR-HLA and TCR-CMV co-occurrence was scored with hypergeometric tests, and a repertoire-size bias correction was applied to TCR pairs. A later analysis estimated false discovery rates by permuting HLA or CMV assignments 20 times. In a later analysis, co-occurring TCRs were grouped using DBSCAN, with TCRdist sequence similarity added in when clustering inside HLA-allele-positive subsets. Co-occurrence clustering excluded repertoires with fewer than 30,000 or more than 120,000 public chains, plus five with anomalous nucleotide sharing. The immuneACCESS repertoire file appears here via TCRdb, limited to in-frame rearrangements. These files lack a portion of the clones; in checked studies, under half of the deficit traces to unresolved V genes, and the cause of the others is not known. V and J calls and clone size are given by that table; D and trimming were obtained from the DNA. The sample profile shows about 200,000 clones; 60% to 80% of them were found once. The top ten constitute around 1.8% of the sample.

The table lists this clone with a few counts. It has no known antigen specificity. Base qualities are not provided; no much larger clone lies one nucleotide away. The receptor comes from a man aged 18 to 29 in good health and CMV-seronegative. The sequenced material came from PBMCs. The chain is made from TRBV6-5 and TRBJ1-2, and possibly TRBD1, on 5 matching bases. CDR3 loop: CASSYQGRGYTF. In nucleotide form, the sequence is TGTGCCAGCAGTTACCAGGGCCGCGGCTACACCTTC.